This T cell receptor beta chain was sequenced during a study of shared clonotypes between healthy human individuals. Study findings and constraints: About 5.2% was the fraction of naive CD4 clonotypes found shared across a handful of donors.

Note on this clone: Its antigen is currently unknown.

Germline V gene data show CDR1 as SNHLY and CDR2 as FYNNEI. Trimming stripped 10 bases from V and 4 bases from J, with 8 bases between. The CDR3 is made up of 11 amino acids. Here immunoSEQ multiplex PCR was the method, and the copy in TCRdb shows in-frame clones only, minus some. Seen here are some 790,000 clones, roughly 72% observed once, and the top ten hold approximately 1.8%. Nashville, Tennessee was home to all donors, who were Caucasian adults. This TCR came from a woman aged 25 to 39 in good health. The sequencing input was memory CD4+ T cells sorted from blood. Regarding subset: CD45RA-negative fraction. The chain has TRBV2 and TRBJ1-3; D call uncertain. CDR3 sequence reads: CAMTNGNTIYF. CDR3 sequence (DNA): TGTGCCATGACAAACGGAAACACCATATATTTT.